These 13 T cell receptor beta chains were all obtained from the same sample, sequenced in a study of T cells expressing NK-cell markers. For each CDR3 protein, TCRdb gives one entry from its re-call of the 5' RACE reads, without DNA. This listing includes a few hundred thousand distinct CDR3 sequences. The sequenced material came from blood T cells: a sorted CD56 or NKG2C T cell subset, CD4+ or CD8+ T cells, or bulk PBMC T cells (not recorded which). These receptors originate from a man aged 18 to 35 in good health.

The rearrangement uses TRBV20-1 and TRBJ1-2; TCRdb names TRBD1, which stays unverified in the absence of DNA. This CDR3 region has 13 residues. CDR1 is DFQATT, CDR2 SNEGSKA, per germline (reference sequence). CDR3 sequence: CSAPLTGDSGYTF.

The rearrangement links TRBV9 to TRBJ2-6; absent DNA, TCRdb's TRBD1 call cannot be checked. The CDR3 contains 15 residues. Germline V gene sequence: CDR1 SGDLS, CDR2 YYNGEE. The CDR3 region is CASSVTGTGANVLTF.

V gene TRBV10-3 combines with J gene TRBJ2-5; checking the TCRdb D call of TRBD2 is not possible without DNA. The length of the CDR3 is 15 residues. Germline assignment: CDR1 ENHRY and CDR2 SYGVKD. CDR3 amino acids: CAISELRASEETQYF.

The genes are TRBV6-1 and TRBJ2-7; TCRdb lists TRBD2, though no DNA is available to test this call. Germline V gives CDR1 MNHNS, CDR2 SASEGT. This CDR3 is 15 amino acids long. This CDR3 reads CASSISGRGKGEQYF.

The CDR3: CAAQQTTNYGYTF. The chain couples TRBV6-6 to TRBJ1-2. This CDR3 region has 13 residues. Germline lookup yields CDR1 MNHNY and CDR2 SVGAGI (reference sequence).

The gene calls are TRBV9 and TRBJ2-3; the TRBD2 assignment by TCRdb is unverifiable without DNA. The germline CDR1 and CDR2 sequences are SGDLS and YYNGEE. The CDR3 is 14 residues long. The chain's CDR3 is CASNRGESTDTQYF.

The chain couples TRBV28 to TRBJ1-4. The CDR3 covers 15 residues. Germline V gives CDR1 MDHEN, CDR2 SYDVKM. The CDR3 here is CASSFGGGTNEKLFF.

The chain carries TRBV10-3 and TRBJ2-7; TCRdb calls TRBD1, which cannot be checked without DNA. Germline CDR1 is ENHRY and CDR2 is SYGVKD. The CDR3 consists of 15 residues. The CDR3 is CAISGTRRTGAEQYF.

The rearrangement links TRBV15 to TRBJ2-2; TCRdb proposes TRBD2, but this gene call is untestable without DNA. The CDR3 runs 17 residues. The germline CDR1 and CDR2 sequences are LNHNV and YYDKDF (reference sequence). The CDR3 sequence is CATSRDWGGSGTGELFF.

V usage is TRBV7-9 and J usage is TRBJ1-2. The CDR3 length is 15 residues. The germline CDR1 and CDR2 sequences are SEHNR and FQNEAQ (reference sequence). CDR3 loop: CASSLGTLRGYGYTF.

This CDR3 reads CSVGLSGRTSSYNEQFF. The J gene is TRBJ2-1, the V gene TRBV29-1; the D gene TCRdb calls, TRBD2, cannot be checked with no DNA. The germline V gene has CDR1 SQVTM and CDR2 ANQGSEA. This CDR3 spans 17 amino acids.

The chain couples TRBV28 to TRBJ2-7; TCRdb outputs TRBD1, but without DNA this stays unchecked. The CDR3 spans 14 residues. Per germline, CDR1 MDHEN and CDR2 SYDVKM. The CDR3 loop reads CASAQVGGQGEQYF.

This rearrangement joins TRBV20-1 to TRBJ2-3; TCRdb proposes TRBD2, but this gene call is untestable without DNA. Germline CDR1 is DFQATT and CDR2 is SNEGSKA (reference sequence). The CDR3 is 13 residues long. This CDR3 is CSGRSLRADTQYF.